The 31 T cell receptor beta chains presented below share a single source sample, sequenced in a study of OX40 agonist ivuxolimab in advanced cancers. The receptor library was made with the immunoSEQ multiplex PCR assay. Drawn from immuneACCESS, this table holds only the in-frame rearrangements with V and J called that TCRdb kept. Clones are partly lost; checked studies trace under half to an unresolved V gene and leave the rest unexplained. A total of about 75,000 clones appear in this sample, 85% of them only once. Together, the top ten hold roughly 16% of the sample. Sequences were derived from CD4+ or CD8+ T cells sorted from blood, sampled in a trial of the OX40 agonist ivuxolimab. The receptor set was obtained from an adult with an advanced solid tumor such as melanoma, head and neck, liver or kidney cancer.

The chain recombines TRBV6-5 with TRBJ1-6; 7 nucleotides align to TRBD1. Germline V lookup: CDR1 MNHEY, CDR2 SVGAGI. The CDR3 length is 15 residues. J gave up 7 bases and V 4 bases, and 7 bases lay outside the gene matches. The CDR3 DNA reads TGTGCCAGCAGTTTTTTCGGACAGGCCAATTCACCCCTCCACTTT. The encoded protein is CASSFFGQANSPLHF.

This sequence joins TRBV5-1 and TRBJ2-1; TRBD2 aligns across 7 bases. Per the germline V gene, CDR1 is SGHRS and CDR2 is YFSETQ. There are 14 residues in the CDR3. V trimming: 7 bases; J trimming: 4 bases; junction bases outside the gene matches: 8. CDR3 residues: CASCRDGGYNEQFF. The DNA of the CDR3 is TGCGCCAGCTGCCGGGACGGGGGGTACAATGAGCAGTTCTTC. Variable domain in full (rest from reference TRBV5-1 and TRBJ2-1): KAGVTQTPRYLIKTRGQQVTLSCSPISGHRSVSWYQQTPGQGLQFLFEYFSETQRNKGNFPGRFSGRQFSNSRSEMNVSTLELGDSALYLCASCRDGGYNEQFFGPGTRLTVL.

This clone was detected only a few times. This chain uses TRBV10-3 with TRBJ2-7; D gene uncertain. The CDR3 contains 12 residues. CDR1 ENHRY and CDR2 SYGVKD come from the germline V gene. The V end lost 6 bases, the J end lost 0 bases, and 6 bases lay between the germline ends. The DNA for the CDR3 is TGTGCCATCAGCCCCGACTCCTACGAGCAGTACTTC. This translates into CAISPDSYEQYF.

Comments on this clone: The sample holds other DNA sequences that translate to the same CDR3. The V and J genes are TRBV29-1 and TRBJ2-7; 10 bases agree with TRBD2. The CDR3 is made up of 15 amino acids. Germline V gene lookup returns CDR1 SQVTM and CDR2 ANQGSEA. V shed 0 bases and J 2 bases; nucleotides not matched to a gene: 4. The CDR3 DNA sequence: TGCAGCGTTGAAGATCCAGCGGGAGGGCCCTACGAGCAGTACTTC. Its translation is CSVEDPAGGPYEQYF.

The chain has TRBV6-5 and TRBJ1-2; D possibly corresponds to TRBD1 (5 bases). Trimming left V 5 bases short and J 6 bases short, with 13 bases between. Per germline, CDR1 MNHEY and CDR2 SVGAGI. The CDR3 covers 13 residues. The CDR3 coding sequence is TGTGCCAGCAGTCTCGGGGGGTTCAATGGCTACACCTTC. This sequence encodes CASSLGGFNGYTF.

The chain joins TRBV5-1 to TRBJ1-6; tentative D call: TRBD1 (6 bases). The CDR3 spans 14 residues. Per the germline V gene, CDR1 is SGHRS and CDR2 is YFSETQ. V was trimmed by 6 bases and J by 4 bases, leaving 11 bases between them. In DNA, the CDR3 is TGCGCCAGCACATTAGGGGGGTATAATTCACCCCTCCACTTT. Protein sequence: CASTLGGYNSPLHF.

V usage is TRBV2 and J usage is TRBJ1-6, with 7 bases identical to TRBD1. With V trimmed by 1 base and J by 9 bases, 6 bases remained unmatched. CDR3 length: 15 amino acids. Germline V lookup: CDR1 SNHLY, CDR2 FYNNEI. CDR3 DNA: TGTGCCAGCAGTGAAGTCAGACAGGGAAGTTCACCCCTCCACTTT. It translates to CASSEVRQGSSPLHF.

The V and J genes are TRBV7-9 and TRBJ2-1; 10 positions match TRBD2. This CDR3 is 16 amino acids long. The trim removed 2 bases at V and 5 bases at J, leaving 6 bases unmatched. Germline V gene data show CDR1 as SEHNR and CDR2 as FQNEAQ (reference sequence). This CDR3 reads CASSLYQTSGHNEQFF. The CDR3 region has the DNA TGTGCCAGCAGCTTATATCAGACTAGCGGGCACAATGAGCAGTTCTTC.

This sequence joins TRBV11-2 and TRBJ2-6, with D tentatively TRBD1 or TRBD2 (7 bases each). V was shortened by 1 base and J by 4 bases, with 17 bases between the two germline ends. CDR1 and CDR2 (germline): SGHAT, FQNNGV. CDR3 size: 18 residues. In DNA form, the CDR3 reads TGTGCCAGCAGCTTAGTCGCAGGGGGGGCTACAGGGGCCAACGTCCTGACTTTC. Translated: CASSLVAGGATGANVLTF.

The CDR3 region is CASSNPIAGGPIEQYF. In DNA form, the CDR3 reads TGTGCCAGCAGCAACCCAATAGCGGGAGGGCCGATCGAGCAGTACTTC. The gene calls are TRBV5-8 and TRBJ2-7; 11 bases align to TRBD2. The CDR3 runs 16 residues. Germline CDR1 reads SGHTS; CDR2 reads YDEGEE. V lost 4 bases, J lost 6 bases, and 12 bases stayed unmatched.

This sequence joins TRBV7-2 and TRBJ1-2, with 9 nucleotides matching TRBD1. V lost 5 bases and J lost 2; bases outside the gene matches: 3. CDR3 length equals 14 residues. CDR1 is SGHTA, CDR2 FQGNSA, per germline. In DNA, the CDR3 is TGTGCCAGCAGCAGAACAGGGGGCAACTATGGCTACACCTTC. Protein product: CASSRTGGNYGYTF.

V gene TRBV5-1 combines with J gene TRBJ2-1; perhaps TRBD2 as D (6 bases). The V gene's germline CDR1 is SGHRS and CDR2 YFSETQ. This CDR3 region has 14 residues. V gave up 4 bases and J gave up 3 bases, with 11 bases separating them. In nucleotides, the CDR3 is TGCGCCAGCAGCATGACAGCGGGCTACAATGAGCAGTTCTTC. It translates to CASSMTAGYNEQFF.

The J gene is TRBJ2-7, the V gene TRBV19; D is possibly TRBD1 (5 bases). Per the germline V gene, CDR1 is LNHDA and CDR2 is SQIVND (reference sequence). There are 15 residues in the CDR3. Trimming took off 0 bases at V and 3 bases at J, with 12 bases between the two ends. This CDR3 reads CASSIEPGLSYEQYF. The CDR3 DNA is TGTGCCAGTAGTATAGAACCAGGGCTCAGCTACGAGCAGTACTTC.

The chain carries TRBV11-2 and TRBJ2-7, with D maybe TRBD2 (6 bases). This CDR3 spans 14 amino acids. The germline gives CDR1 SGHAT, CDR2 FQNNGV. The V end lost 0 bases, the J end lost 3 bases, and 9 bases lay between the germline ends. The CDR3 loop reads CASSLERGFYEQYF. CDR3 nucleotides: TGTGCCAGCAGCTTAGAGCGGGGATTCTACGAGCAGTACTTC.

The chain carries TRBV7-9 and TRBJ2-5; either TRBD1 or TRBD2 may supply D (5 bases each). Trimming left V 1 base short and J 2 bases short, with 14 bases between. The V gene's germline CDR1 is SEHNR and CDR2 FQNEAQ (reference sequence). There are 16 residues in the CDR3. In nucleotides, the CDR3 is TGTGCCAGCAGCTTAGTACGGGGCCCCGGGCAAGAGACCCAGTACTTC. It translates to CASSLVRGPGQETQYF.

The J gene is TRBJ2-7, the V gene TRBV6-5, with a tentative D call TRBD2 (5 bases). Trimming stripped 2 bases from V and 6 bases from J, with 11 bases between. Germline V CDR1 and CDR2: MNHEY, SVGAGI. The CDR3 covers 13 residues. The CDR3 is CASSYRTEGEQYF. CDR3 nucleotide sequence: TGTGCCAGCAGTTACAGAACAGAGGGCGAGCAGTACTTC.

Only one count was recorded for this clone. This chain connects TRBV4-2 to TRBJ1-2; the D is unclear. Between the trimmed V and J ends, which lost 5 bases and 4 bases, there was a span of 14 bases. Germline V gives CDR1 LGHNA, CDR2 YNFKEQ. The CDR3 contains 14 residues. CDR3 in DNA: TGTGCCAGCAGCTTGATGAGGGAGATCTATGGCTACACCTTC. Residues: CASSLMREIYGYTF.

The V and J genes are TRBV5-5 and TRBJ1-5; D unclear. This CDR3 is built from 12 residues. The germline CDR1 and CDR2 sequences are SGHKS and YYEKEE (reference sequence). V lost 2 bases to trimming and J lost 9 bases, with 9 bases between them. The CDR3 loop reads CASSFAEGPQHF. The CDR3 bases are TGTGCCAGCAGCTTCGCCGAGGGGCCCCAGCATTTT.

This chain links TRBV6-5 with TRBJ1-5, with D uncertain. Trimming removed 6 bases from V and 2 bases from J, with 14 bases in between. The CDR3 spans 15 residues. Germline loops: CDR1 MNHEY, CDR2 SVGAGI. The CDR3 reads CASRTESGGNQPQHF. CDR3 DNA sequence: TGTGCCAGCAGAACAGAGTCCGGGGGCAATCAGCCCCAGCATTTT.

V is TRBV2 and J is TRBJ1-5; D is possibly TRBD1 (5 bases). The germline V gene encodes CDR1 SNHLY and CDR2 FYNNEI. Trimming cost V 4 bases and J 4 bases, with 8 bases left between them. The CDR3 contains 13 residues. CDR3 DNA: TGTGCCAGCAGTGGTCAGGGTAATCAGCCCCAGCATTTT. Amino acid sequence: CASSGQGNQPQHF.

The gene calls are TRBV10-1 and TRBJ2-3; D is unclear. The CDR3 consists of 15 residues. Germline loops: CDR1 WNHNN, CDR2 SYGVQD (reference sequence). Trimming took off 0 bases at V and 6 bases at J, with 13 bases between the two ends. The chain's CDR3 is CASSESRLPRDTQYF. For the CDR3, the DNA is TGCGCCAGCAGTGAGTCCCGCCTCCCGAGGGATACGCAGTATTTT.

This clone was found once. The V gene is TRBV9, the J gene TRBJ2-1; TRBD2 matches at 9 bases. Trimming cost V 0 bases and J 4 bases; bases outside gene matches: 5. This CDR3 region has 16 residues. Germline loops: CDR1 SGDLS, CDR2 YYNGEE. The CDR3 nucleotides are TGTGCCAGCAGCGTAGAGGAAGCGGGGGGATACAATGAGCAGTTCTTC. This sequence encodes CASSVEEAGGYNEQFF.

The rearrangement uses TRBV15 and TRBJ2-1; D call uncertain. Looked up from germline, CDR1 is LNHNV and CDR2 is YYDKDF (reference sequence). CDR3 length: 15 amino acids. The V end lost 0 bases, the J end lost 6 bases, and 12 bases lay between the germline ends. CDR3 DNA sequence: TGTGCCACCAGCAGAGATCGCCTAGGAATCAATGAGCAGTTCTTC. Residues: CATSRDRLGINEQFF.

CDR3 DNA sequence: TGTGCCAGTAGGGGGGGCCAAGAGACCCAGTACTTC. Translating it yields CASRGGQETQYF. The V call is TRBV19, the J call TRBJ2-5; the D gene is possibly TRBD2 (6 bases). In germline, CDR1 is LNHDA, CDR2 SQIVND (reference sequence). Between the trimmed V and J ends, which lost 6 bases and 1 base, there was a span of 6 bases. There are 12 residues in the CDR3. Full variable domain (missing parts from reference TRBV19 and TRBJ2-5): DGGITQSPKYLFRKEGQNVTLSCEQNLNHDAMYWYRQDPGQGLRLIYYSQIVNDFQKGDIAEGYSVSREKKESFPLTVTSAQKNPTAFYLCASRGGQETQYFGPGTRLLVL.

The genes are TRBV4-1 and TRBJ1-2, with D tentatively TRBD1 (5 bases). The germline V and J ends were trimmed by 0 bases and 4 bases, with 15 bases remaining between them. This CDR3 is built from 16 residues. Germline-derived CDR1 and CDR2 are MGHRA and YSYEKL. CDR3 nucleotides: TGCGCCAGCAGCCAAGATCTAGGGGTTCTGGGCTATGGCTACACCTTC. Translated, it gives CASSQDLGVLGYGYTF.

The J gene is TRBJ2-5, the V gene TRBV27, with a possible D match to TRBD2 (6 bases). The V end lost 4 bases, the J end lost 1 base, and 10 bases lay between the germline ends. Germline CDR1 and CDR2: MNHEY and SMNVEV (reference sequence). This CDR3 is 14 amino acids long. DNA for the CDR3: TGTGCCAGCAGTTCGACGGGAGTCCAAGAGACCCAGTACTTC. Translating it yields CASSSTGVQETQYF.

This rearrangement joins TRBV10-1 to TRBJ1-1; 10 nucleotides match TRBD1. Germline lookup yields CDR1 WNHNN and CDR2 SYGVQD (reference sequence). This CDR3 has 13 amino acids. The J segment lost 10 bases and the V segment lost 2 bases, leaving 4 bases of the junction unmatched. CDR3 nucleotide sequence: TGCGCCAGCAGTGAGAACTGGGACAGGGGAGCTTTCTTT. Its translation is CASSENWDRGAFF.

This clone appeared once. J is TRBJ2-7 and V is TRBV7-9, with D unclear. This CDR3 is built from 14 residues. Germline V CDR1 and CDR2: SEHNR, FQNEAQ (reference sequence). V shed 1 base and J shed 0 bases, with 7 bases lying between them. CDR3 nucleotide sequence: TGTGCCAGCAGCTTAGACCGGATCTCCTACGAGCAGTACTTC. It yields the protein CASSLDRISYEQYF.

The chain couples TRBV5-1 to TRBJ2-2, with D possibly TRBD1 on 6 matching bases. Germline V gives CDR1 SGHRS, CDR2 YFSETQ. V lost 0 bases and J 7 bases, leaving 10 bases between the germline ends. The CDR3 runs to 14 residues. CDR3 sequence: CASSLAGAVGELFF. The DNA for the CDR3 is TGCGCCAGCAGCTTGGCAGGGGCTGTCGGGGAGCTGTTTTTT.

CDR3 nucleotide sequence: TGTGCCAGTTCTCAGGGGACAGTGCGGAGCTCTGGAAACACCATATATTTT. Encoded protein: CASSQGTVRSSGNTIYF. The chain couples TRBV19 to TRBJ1-3, with 7 positions matching TRBD1. The CDR3 consists of 17 residues. V trimming: 8 bases; J trimming: 0 bases; junction bases outside the gene matches: 13. CDR1 LNHDA and CDR2 SQIVND come from the germline V gene (reference sequence).

V is TRBV11-1 and J is TRBJ1-4; possibly TRBD1 for D (6 bases). The germline gives CDR1 SGHAT, CDR2 FQDESV (reference sequence). The CDR3 extends over 15 amino acids. The V end lost 1 base, the J end lost 5 bases, and 11 bases lay between the germline ends. The CDR3 sequence: CASSLGGQLNEKLFF. The CDR3 DNA follows: TGTGCCAGCAGCTTAGGCGGACAGCTAAATGAAAAACTGTTTTTT.